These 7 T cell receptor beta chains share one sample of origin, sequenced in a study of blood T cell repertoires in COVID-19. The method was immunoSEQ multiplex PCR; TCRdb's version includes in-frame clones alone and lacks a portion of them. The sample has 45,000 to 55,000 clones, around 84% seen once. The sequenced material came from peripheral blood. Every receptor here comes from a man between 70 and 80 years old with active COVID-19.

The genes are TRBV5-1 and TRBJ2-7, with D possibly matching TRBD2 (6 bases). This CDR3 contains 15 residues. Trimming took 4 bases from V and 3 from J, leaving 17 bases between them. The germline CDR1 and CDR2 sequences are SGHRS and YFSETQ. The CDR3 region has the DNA TGCGCCAGCAGCCCGCCGTTGGAGGGGTTCTACGAGCAGTACTTC. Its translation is CASSPPLEGFYEQYF.

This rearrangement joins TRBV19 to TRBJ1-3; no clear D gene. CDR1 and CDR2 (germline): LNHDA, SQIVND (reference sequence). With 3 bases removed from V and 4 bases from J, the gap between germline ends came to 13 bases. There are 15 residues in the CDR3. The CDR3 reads CASSMSRSGGNTIYF. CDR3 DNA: TGTGCCAGTAGTATGTCCCGGAGCGGGGGAAACACCATATATTTT. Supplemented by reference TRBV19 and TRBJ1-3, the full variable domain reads DGGITQSPKYLFRKEGQNVTLSCEQNLNHDAMYWYRQDPGQGLRLIYYSQIVNDFQKGDIAEGYSVSREKKESFPLTVTSAQKNPTAFYLCASSMSRSGGNTIYFGEGSWLTVV.

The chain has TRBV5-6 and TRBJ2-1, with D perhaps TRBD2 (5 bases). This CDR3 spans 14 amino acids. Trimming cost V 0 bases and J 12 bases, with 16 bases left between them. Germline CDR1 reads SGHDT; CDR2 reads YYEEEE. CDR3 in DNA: TGTGCCAGCAGCTTGGGTCTCTTCGGCGCGGGGCAGTTCTTC. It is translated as CASSLGLFGAGQFF.

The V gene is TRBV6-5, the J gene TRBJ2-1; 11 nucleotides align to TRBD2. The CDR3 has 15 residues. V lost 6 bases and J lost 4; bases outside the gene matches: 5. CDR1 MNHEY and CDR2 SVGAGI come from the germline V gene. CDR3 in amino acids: CASSLRLAGYNEQFF. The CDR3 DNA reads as TGTGCCAGCAGCCTTAGACTAGCGGGGTACAATGAGCAGTTCTTC.

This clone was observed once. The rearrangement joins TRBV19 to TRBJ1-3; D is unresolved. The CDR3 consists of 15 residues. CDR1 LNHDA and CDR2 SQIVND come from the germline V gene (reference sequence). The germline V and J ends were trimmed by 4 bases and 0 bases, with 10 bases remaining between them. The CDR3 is CASSTSTPSGNTIYF. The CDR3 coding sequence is TGTGCCAGTAGTACATCTACCCCCTCTGGAAACACCATATATTTT.

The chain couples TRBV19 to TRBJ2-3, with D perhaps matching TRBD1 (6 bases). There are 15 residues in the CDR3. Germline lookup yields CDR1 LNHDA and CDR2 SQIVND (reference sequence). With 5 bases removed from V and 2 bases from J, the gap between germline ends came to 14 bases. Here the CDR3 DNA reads TGTGCCAGTAGTCTCTGGACAGCCTCCACAGATACGCAGTATTTT. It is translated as CASSLWTASTDTQYF.

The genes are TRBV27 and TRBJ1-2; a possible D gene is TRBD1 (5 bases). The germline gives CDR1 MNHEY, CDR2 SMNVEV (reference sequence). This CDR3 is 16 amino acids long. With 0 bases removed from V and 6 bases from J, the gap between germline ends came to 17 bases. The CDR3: CASSLSAVWGGDGYTF. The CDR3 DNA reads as TGTGCCAGCAGTTTATCAGCCGTTTGGGGGGGGGATGGCTACACCTTC.